The clone carrying this T cell receptor (beta chain) was detected many times. Its antigen remains unknown. Tagging with unique molecular identifiers was applied to individual cDNA molecules. TCRdb fed the 5' RACE reads into MiXCR, producing one record per CDR3 protein. Of fewer than 100,000 distinct CDR3 sequences in the sample, 12% were seen once. The data originate from a study of early T cells in non-severe SARS-CoV-2 infection. The study, taken as a whole, reports: Using VDJdb, the matching emphasized anti-spike CD8 responses while missing private and CD4 specificities.

This CDR3 region has 16 residues. The J segment lost 1 base and the V segment lost 4 bases, leaving 5 bases of the junction unmatched. Germline V CDR1 and CDR2: SGHRS, YFSETQ. V is TRBV5-1 and J is TRBJ2-3; 11 bases match TRBD2. Material for sequencing was whole blood. The TCR comes from an adult who was a healthcare worker with PCR-confirmed SARS-CoV-2 infection or an uninfected control (not recorded which). The CDR3 coding sequence is TGCGCCAGCAGCCAGACTAGCGGGGCCCGCACAGATACGCAGTATTTT. It specifies CASSQTSGARTDTQYF. The complete variable domain, with remaining parts taken from reference TRBV5-1 and TRBJ2-3, reads KAGVTQTPRYLIKTRGQQVTLSCSPISGHRSVSWYQQTPGQGLQFLFEYFSETQRNKGNFPGRFSGRQFSNSRSEMNVSTLELGDSALYLCASSQTSGARTDTQYFGPGTRLTVL.